The 22 T cell receptor beta chains reported below all come from one sample, sequenced in a study of T cells in Graves' hyperthyroidism and ophthalmopathy. RNA transcripts were the template for amplifying TCR beta CDR3 regions. The HTBI primer set drove a first-round RT-PCR of the TCR CDR3. TCRdb itself ran the multiplex PCR reads through MiXCR, one entry per CDR3 protein. The table lists 360,000 or so distinct CDR3 sequences, about 18% of them singletons. Sequenced material: blood. All receptors come from a woman under 30 with Graves' hyperthyroidism.

This clonotype was seen many times. This chain uses TRBV5-1 with TRBJ2-5; 7 positions agree with TRBD2. The CDR3 runs to 14 residues. The V gene's germline CDR1 is SGHRS and CDR2 YFSETQ. Unmatched junction bases numbered 5, after V lost 4 bases and J lost 2 bases. In nucleotides, the CDR3 is TGCGCCAGCAGCGGGGGACTAACTCAAGAGACCCAGTACTTC. Amino acid sequence: CASSGGLTQETQYF.

This clonotype was counted many times. The genes are TRBV20-1 and TRBJ2-7, with D possibly being TRBD1 (6 bases). Per the germline V gene, CDR1 is DFQATT and CDR2 is SNEGSKA (reference sequence). This CDR3 contains 13 residues. The CDR3 DNA is TGCAGCTATAAATGGGCAGGGGCCGCCGAGCAGTACTTC. As protein: CSYKWAGAAEQYF.

This clonotype has ten or more counts. The chain carries TRBV2 and TRBJ1-1, with TRBD1 as a possible D gene (5 bases). Germline CDR1 reads SNHLY; CDR2 reads FYNNEI. V shed 10 bases and J shed 5 bases, with 14 bases lying between them. The CDR3 covers 12 residues. CDR3 sequence (DNA): TGTGCCACTAAGCAGGGTTTAACTGAAGCTTTCTTT. Protein product: CATKQGLTEAFF.

This clonotype has at least ten counts. This chain uses TRBV6-5 with TRBJ1-5, with D possibly being TRBD1 (5 bases). The germline V gene has CDR1 MNHEY and CDR2 SVGAGI. The CDR3 extends over 16 amino acids. Trimming shortened V by 2 bases and J by 4 bases, and 15 bases separated the two germline ends. The CDR3, as DNA: TGTGCCAGCAGTTACGGAAAGGGGTCGATAAATCAGCCCCAGCATTTT. It codes for CASSYGKGSINQPQHF.

The chain employs TRBV20-1 and TRBJ2-5, with TRBD1 matching over 11 bases. There are 15 residues in the CDR3. J gave up 0 bases and V 1 base, and 1 base lay outside the gene matches. Germline CDR1 reads DFQATT; CDR2 reads SNEGSKA (reference sequence). The DNA for the CDR3 is TGCAGTGCTAGAGGGGACAGGGGGTACCAAGAGACCCAGTACTTC. This gives the protein CSARGDRGYQETQYF.

This clonotype was found many times. The rearrangement uses TRBV27 and TRBJ1-1, with 8 bases identical to TRBD1. CDR1 is MNHEY, CDR2 SMNVEV, per germline (reference sequence). There are 16 residues in the CDR3. The V segment lost 7 bases and the J segment 1 base; nucleotides outside the gene matches: 11. The CDR3 DNA sequence: TGTGCCAGCACCTCCGACAGGGGACTATCGAACACTGAAGCTTTCTTT. It translates to CASTSDRGLSNTEAFF.

The genes are TRBV5-1 and TRBJ1-1; no definite D call. Between the trimmed V and J ends, which lost 2 bases and 4 bases, there was a span of 12 bases. Germline CDR1 and CDR2: SGHRS and YFSETQ. The CDR3 extends over 14 amino acids. The CDR3 is CASSLFWLFTEAFF. DNA of the CDR3: TGCGCCAGCAGCTTATTTTGGTTGTTCACTGAAGCTTTCTTT. The variable domain in full, completed from reference TRBV5-1 and TRBJ1-1, reads KAGVTQTPRYLIKTRGQQVTLSCSPISGHRSVSWYQQTPGQGLQFLFEYFSETQRNKGNFPGRFSGRQFSNSRSEMNVSTLELGDSALYLCASSLFWLFTEAFFGQGTRLTVV.

This chain links TRBV24-1 with TRBJ1-1; weak D call: TRBD1 (5 bases). Trimming took 5 bases from V and 1 from J, leaving 13 bases between them. This CDR3 has 15 amino acids. Germline CDR1 KGHDR, CDR2 SFDVKD. The CDR3 DNA follows: TGTGCCACCAGTGGAAGTGGACAAGGGAACACTGAAGCTTTCTTT. It translates to CATSGSGQGNTEAFF.

V usage is TRBV10-2 and J usage is TRBJ1-2; D might be TRBD1 (5 bases). Deletions cut 3 bases from V and 6 bases from J, with 14 bases between. The CDR3 extends over 14 amino acids. From germline, CDR1 is WSHSY and CDR2 SAAADI. For the CDR3, the DNA is TGCGCCAGCAGTGACGAGGGGCTCTTCAATGGCTACACCTTC. Its translation: CASSDEGLFNGYTF.

This clonotype was detected many times. This sequence joins TRBV6-2 or TRBV6-3 and TRBJ2-1, with D possibly TRBD2 on 6 matching bases. V was trimmed by 0 bases and J by 3 bases, leaving 6 bases between them. This CDR3 contains 14 residues. The germline V gene has CDR1 MNHEY and CDR2 SVGEGT. CDR3 nucleotides: TGTGCCAGCAGTTACTCGACTAGCTACAATGAGCAGTTCTTC. Its translation: CASSYSTSYNEQFF.

This clonotype was recorded at least ten times. The genes are TRBV7-8 and TRBJ2-5; D perhaps matches TRBD2 (5 bases). The CDR3 sequence is 15 residues long. Germline V gives CDR1 SGHVS, CDR2 FQNEAQ. Trimming cost V 4 bases and J 7 bases, with 19 bases left between them. CDR3 bases: TGTGCCAGCAGCTCCGACCGAACCTTCCGGGGGACCCAGTACTTC. It is translated as CASSSDRTFRGTQYF.

This clonotype was seen many times. This CDR3 is CASSSVVETQYF. CDR3 coding DNA: TGTGCCAGCAGCTCCGTGGTGGAGACCCAGTACTTC. The rearrangement uses TRBV7-8 and TRBJ2-5, with D uncertain. Trimming pared 4 bases from V and 5 bases from J, leaving 8 bases between. The CDR3 sequence is 12 residues long. CDR1 SGHVS and CDR2 FQNEAQ come from the germline V gene.

This clonotype came up many times. This chain uses TRBV5-6 with TRBJ1-5; TRBD1 matches 9 bases. The V segment lost 3 bases and the J segment 4 bases; nucleotides outside the gene matches: 8. Germline V gene data show CDR1 as SGHDT and CDR2 as YYEEEE. The CDR3 has 16 residues. The CDR3 sequence is CASSSDRGASNQPQHF. The CDR3 DNA sequence: TGTGCCAGCAGCTCAGACAGGGGGGCTTCAAATCAGCCCCAGCATTTT.

Only a few counts were recorded for this clonotype. This chain connects TRBV4-1 to TRBJ1-5; TRBD1 might be the D (5 bases). V lost 1 base, J lost 0 bases, and 10 bases lay in between. The CDR3 spans 16 residues. CDR1 is MGHRA and CDR2 is YSYEKL in the germline V gene. CDR3 DNA: TGCGCCAGCAGCCAAGGGCAGGGCCCTAGCAATCAGCCCCAGCATTTT. Protein: CASSQGQGPSNQPQHF.

The rearrangement links TRBV5-1 to TRBJ2-5, with D unclear. In germline, CDR1 is SGHRS, CDR2 YFSETQ. The CDR3 extends over 13 amino acids. The V end was cut by 0 bases, the J end by 4 bases, with 7 bases between. The CDR3 DNA follows: TGCGCCAGCAGCTTGGATATCCGAGAGACCCAGTACTTC. The encoded protein is CASSLDIRETQYF.

This clonotype was seen many times. The V call is TRBV2, the J call TRBJ2-5; 8 bases fit TRBD2. CDR3 length equals 15 residues. The germline CDR1 and CDR2 sequences are SNHLY and FYNNEI. Trimming cost V 8 bases and J 1 base; bases outside gene matches: 9. CDR3 residues: CASGGVAGFQETQYF. CDR3 bases: TGTGCCAGCGGGGGGGTAGCGGGGTTCCAAGAGACCCAGTACTTC.

This clonotype was detected ten times or more. The chain combines TRBV28 with TRBJ1-5; the D gene is possibly TRBD1 (5 bases). Looked up from germline, CDR1 is MDHEN and CDR2 is SYDVKM. This CDR3 is 15 amino acids long. V lost 6 bases to trimming and J lost 7 bases, with 19 bases between them. The CDR3 region has the DNA TGTGCCAGCAGACTACCTTACGGGGCAGGACAGCCCCAGCATTTT. Translation gives CASRLPYGAGQPQHF.

Many counts were recorded for this clonotype. J is TRBJ1-1 and V is TRBV13; 7 bases match TRBD1. Germline-derived CDR1 and CDR2 are PRHDT and FYEKMQ (reference sequence). The CDR3 is 15 residues long. The V gene end was trimmed by 5 bases and the J gene end by 2 bases; junction bases not matched to a gene: 8. CDR3 coding DNA: TGTGCCAGCAGCCTACGGACAGGTGAAAACACTGAAGCTTTCTTT. The encoded protein is CASSLRTGENTEAFF.

The chain carries TRBV28 and TRBJ2-7; D gene unclear. CDR1 is MDHEN and CDR2 is SYDVKM in the germline V gene. The CDR3 runs to 13 residues. Trimming pared 6 bases from V and 0 bases from J, leaving 9 bases between. The CDR3: CASRGFSSYEQYF. The DNA of the CDR3 is TGTGCCAGCAGGGGTTTTAGCTCCTACGAGCAGTACTTC.

There are a few counts of this clonotype. This sequence joins TRBV5-1 and TRBJ2-2, with D unresolved. Trimming took 2 bases from V and 6 from J, leaving 5 bases between them. Germline V CDR1 and CDR2: SGHRS, YFSETQ. The CDR3 runs to 12 residues. The CDR3 spells CASSFESGELFF. In nucleotides, the CDR3 is TGCGCCAGCAGCTTTGAGTCCGGGGAGCTGTTTTTT.

The chain recombines TRBV20-1 with TRBJ1-6; a weak D match, TRBD1 (6 bases). With 5 bases removed from V and 8 bases from J, the gap between germline ends came to 13 bases. There are 13 residues in the CDR3. The germline V gene encodes CDR1 DFQATT and CDR2 SNEGSKA (reference sequence). CDR3 sequence: CSALQGIYSPLHF. The CDR3 DNA is TGCAGTGCTTTGCAGGGGATTTATTCACCCCTCCACTTT.

In this sample, this clonotype turned up many times. The V and J genes are TRBV7-6 and TRBJ2-7; 8 bases map to TRBD1. Germline CDR1 is SGHVS and CDR2 is FNYEAQ. V trimming: 4 bases; J trimming: 3 bases; junction bases outside the gene matches: 17. The CDR3 is 18 residues long. CDR3 amino acids: CASSYSTGVNPSSYEQYF. CDR3 sequence (DNA): TGTGCCAGCAGCTACTCGACAGGGGTCAATCCGTCAAGCTACGAGCAGTACTTC. The whole variable domain, filled in from reference TRBV7-6 and TRBJ2-7, reads GAGVSQSPRYKVTKRGQDVALRCDPISGHVSLYWYRQALGQGPEFLTYFNYEAQQDKSGLPNDRFSAERPEGSISTLTIQRTEQRDSAMYRCASSYSTGVNPSSYEQYFGPGTRLTVT.